The 13 T cell receptor beta chains given below trace back to one sample, sequenced in a study of blood T cell repertoires in COVID-19 (dated by TCRdb to 2018 to 2020). Libraries came from the immunoSEQ multiplex PCR assay. This is the immuneACCESS table as TCRdb keeps it, with only in-frame sequences that have V and J called. A part of the clones is gone; compared with another copy, unresolved V genes explain less than half, and the rest is unexplained. Present in this sample are about 220,000 clones, almost 90% of which were seen just once. Clones ranked in the top ten supply over 12% of the sample. Input material: PBMCs or T cells enriched from blood (not recorded which). These receptors were obtained from a woman aged 45-65 years with acute COVID-19.

The rearrangement uses TRBV18 and TRBJ2-1; 7 nucleotides agree with TRBD2. The CDR3 runs to 15 residues. V trimming: 6 bases; J trimming: 8 bases; junction bases outside the gene matches: 13. From germline, CDR1 is KGHSH and CDR2 LQKENI. The CDR3 DNA sequence: TGTGCCAGCTCTCCCTCTGGCGGGAGTATTTATGAGCAGTTCTTC. This codes for CASSPSGGSIYEQFF. The full variable domain, completed using reference TRBV18 and TRBJ2-1, is NAGVMQNPRHLVRRRGQEARLRCSPMKGHSHVYWYRQLPEEGLKFMVYLQKENIIDESGMPKERFSAEFPKEGPSILRIQQVVRGDSAAYFCASSPSGGSIYEQFFGPGTRLTVL.

The rearrangement joins TRBV2 to TRBJ1-1; TRBD1 matches at 8 bases. Germline values: CDR1 SNHLY, CDR2 FYNNEI. There are 17 residues in the CDR3. With 4 bases clipped from V and 0 bases from J, the junction kept 10 bases outside the gene matches. CDR3 region: CASSGDRGITMNTEAFF. The CDR3 region has the DNA TGTGCCAGCAGTGGCGACAGGGGAATAACCATGAACACTGAAGCTTTCTTT. The variable domain in full, completed from reference TRBV2 and TRBJ1-1, reads EPEVTQTPSHQVTQMGQEVILRCVPISNHLYFYWYRQILGQKVEFLVSFYNNEISEKSEIFDDQFSVERPDGSNFTLKIRSTKLEDSAMYFCASSGDRGITMNTEAFFGQGTRLTVV.

V and J are TRBV19 and TRBJ1-5, with 7 bases lining up with TRBD1. V was clipped by 3 bases and J by 4 bases; unmatched bases: 6. CDR3 length: 15 residues. Germline V gene lookup returns CDR1 LNHDA and CDR2 SQIVND (reference sequence). The CDR3 spells CASSMNDRANQPQHF. CDR3 sequence (DNA): TGTGCCAGTAGTATGAATGACAGGGCTAATCAGCCCCAGCATTTT.

This clone came up once. The chain couples TRBV27 to TRBJ2-5, with 9 nucleotides matching TRBD2. The germline CDR1 and CDR2 sequences are MNHEY and SMNVEV (reference sequence). The CDR3 is 13 residues long. V was clipped by 5 bases and J by 4 bases; unmatched bases: 2. The CDR3 DNA reads as TGTGCCAGCAGTGCAGCGGGAGGAGAGACCCAGTACTTC. Residues: CASSAAGGETQYF.

J is TRBJ2-7 and V is TRBV6-1; D gene ambiguous. V lost 0 bases, J lost 1 base, and 10 bases lay in between. Germline V CDR1 and CDR2: MNHNS, SASEGT. The CDR3 runs to 15 residues. Here the CDR3 DNA reads TGTGCCAGCAGTGAAGCACACAGTTTATCCTACGAGCAGTACTTC. This gives the protein CASSEAHSLSYEQYF.

V usage is TRBV7-8 and J usage is TRBJ1-2; D gene unclear. This CDR3 contains 16 residues. Germline CDR1 reads SGHVS; CDR2 reads FQNEAQ. Trimming cost V 3 bases and J 0 bases, with 14 bases left between them. Written as DNA, the CDR3 is TGTGCCAGCAGCTTTCTACCGTCCGCCCCTAACTATGGCTACACCTTC. Protein sequence: CASSFLPSAPNYGYTF.

The V and J genes are TRBV27 and TRBJ2-1; D possibly corresponds to TRBD1 (6 bases). This CDR3 has 16 amino acids. V was trimmed by 4 bases and J by 4 bases, leaving 17 bases between them. Germline assignment: CDR1 MNHEY and CDR2 SMNVEV (reference sequence). CDR3 sequence reads: CASSYIFGTNYNEQFF. CDR3 nucleotides: TGTGCCAGCAGTTACATCTTCGGGACAAATTACAATGAGCAGTTCTTC.

The rearrangement joins TRBV28 to TRBJ1-2, with D tentatively TRBD1 (5 bases). CDR3 length: 15 amino acids. Per the germline V gene, CDR1 is MDHEN and CDR2 is SYDVKM. V gave up 6 bases and J gave up 4 bases, with 18 bases separating them. CDR3: CASRGEGRVTYGYTF. CDR3 nucleotides: TGTGCCAGCAGGGGGGAGGGAAGGGTCACCTATGGCTACACCTTC.

With respect to this clone: Compared with germline, one end of the junction differs, possibly owing to a read error. The chain is built from TRBV27 and TRBJ2-2; 7 nucleotides line up with TRBD1. Germline V gene sequence: CDR1 MNHEY, CDR2 SMNVEV (reference sequence). The CDR3 is 15 amino acids. The CDR3 reads CASRLGQPNTGELFF. The CDR3 DNA reads TGTGCCAGCCGTTTGGGACAGCCGAACACCGGGGAGCTGTTTTTT.

The CDR3 DNA follows: TGCGCCAGCAGCCGAATGGGGGCTTTAGCAGATACGCAGTATTTT. Its protein product is CASSRMGALADTQYF. The chain joins TRBV5-1 to TRBJ2-3, with TRBD1 as a possible D gene (6 bases). Germline V lookup: CDR1 SGHRS, CDR2 YFSETQ. The CDR3 contains 15 residues. V lost 4 bases, J lost 4 bases, and 16 bases lay in between.

The chain recombines TRBV7-3 with TRBJ2-1; 11 bases are shared with TRBD1. With V trimmed by 6 bases and J by 8 bases, 3 bases remained unmatched. CDR1 is SGHTA, CDR2 FQGTGA, per germline. The CDR3 contains 13 residues. Here the CDR3 reads CASSGTGGDEQFF. CDR3 in DNA: TGTGCCAGCAGTGGGACAGGGGGTGATGAGCAGTTCTTC.

This clone appeared a single time. The genes are TRBV28 and TRBJ2-3; 8 nucleotides line up with TRBD2. V lost 8 bases and J lost 2; bases outside the gene matches: 6. The CDR3 consists of 14 residues. The germline V gene has CDR1 MDHEN and CDR2 SYDVKM. This CDR3 is CASAAGGPTDTQYF. The DNA for the CDR3 is TGTGCCAGCGCTGCGGGAGGCCCCACAGATACGCAGTATTTT. Full variable domain (missing parts from reference TRBV28 and TRBJ2-3): DVKVTQSSRYLVKRTGEKVFLECVQDMDHENMFWYRQDPGLGLRLIYFSYDVKMKEKGDIPEGYSVSREKKERFSLILESASTNQTSMYLCASAAGGPTDTQYFGPGTRLTVL.

The rearrangement uses TRBV24-1 and TRBJ2-7; 8 bases agree with TRBD1. J gave up 12 bases and V 3 bases, and 18 bases lay outside the gene matches. Germline loops: CDR1 KGHDR, CDR2 SFDVKD. The CDR3 is 16 amino acids. The CDR3 nucleotides read TGTGCCACCAGTGATCCAACCGGGACAGGTCTAAGAAAACCGTACTTC. Translating it yields CATSDPTGTGLRKPYF.